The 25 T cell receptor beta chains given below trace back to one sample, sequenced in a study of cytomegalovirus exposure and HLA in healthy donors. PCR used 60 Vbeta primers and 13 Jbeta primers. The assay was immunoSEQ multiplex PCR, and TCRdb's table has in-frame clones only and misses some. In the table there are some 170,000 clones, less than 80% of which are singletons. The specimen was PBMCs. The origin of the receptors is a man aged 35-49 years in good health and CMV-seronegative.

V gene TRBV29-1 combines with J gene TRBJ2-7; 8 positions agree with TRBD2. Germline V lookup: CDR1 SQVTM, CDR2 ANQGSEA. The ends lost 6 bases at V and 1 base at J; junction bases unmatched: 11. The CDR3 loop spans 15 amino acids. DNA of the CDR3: TGCAGCGTCGCTGCTAGCGGGTTGACTTCCTACGAGCAGTACTTC. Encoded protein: CSVAASGLTSYEQYF.

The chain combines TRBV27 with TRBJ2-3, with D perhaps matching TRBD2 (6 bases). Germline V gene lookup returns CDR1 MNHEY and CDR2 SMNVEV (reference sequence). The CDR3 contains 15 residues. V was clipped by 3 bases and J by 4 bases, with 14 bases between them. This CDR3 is CASSFGGRLSDTQYF. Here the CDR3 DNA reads TGTGCCAGCAGTTTCGGGGGTCGTTTGTCAGATACGCAGTATTTT.

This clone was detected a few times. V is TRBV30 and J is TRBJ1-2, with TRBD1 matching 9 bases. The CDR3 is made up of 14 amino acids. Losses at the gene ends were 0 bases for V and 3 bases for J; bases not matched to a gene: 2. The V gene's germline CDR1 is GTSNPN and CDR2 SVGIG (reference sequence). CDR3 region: CAWSVGQGHYGYTF. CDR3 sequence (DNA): TGTGCCTGGAGTGTTGGACAGGGGCACTATGGCTACACCTTC.

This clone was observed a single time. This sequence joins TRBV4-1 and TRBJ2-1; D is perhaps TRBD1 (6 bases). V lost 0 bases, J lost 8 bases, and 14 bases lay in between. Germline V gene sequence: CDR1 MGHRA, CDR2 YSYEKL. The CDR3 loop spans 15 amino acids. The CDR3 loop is CASSQEGSPGDEQFF. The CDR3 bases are TGCGCCAGCAGCCAAGAGGGATCACCAGGGGATGAGCAGTTCTTC.

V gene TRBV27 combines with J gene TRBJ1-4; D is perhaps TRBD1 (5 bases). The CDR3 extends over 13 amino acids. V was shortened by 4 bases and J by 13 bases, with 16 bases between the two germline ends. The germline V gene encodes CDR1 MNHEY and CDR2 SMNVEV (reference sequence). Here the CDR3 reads CASSSAPAGPLFF. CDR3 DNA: TGTGCCAGCAGTTCCGCTCCTGCGGGGCCACTGTTTTTT. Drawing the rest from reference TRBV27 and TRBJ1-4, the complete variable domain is EAQVTQNPRYLITVTGKKLTVTCSQNMNHEYMSWYRQDPGLGLRQIYYSMNVEVTDKGDVPEGYKVSRKEKRNFPLILESPSPNQTSLYFCASSSAPAGPLFFGSGTQLSVL.

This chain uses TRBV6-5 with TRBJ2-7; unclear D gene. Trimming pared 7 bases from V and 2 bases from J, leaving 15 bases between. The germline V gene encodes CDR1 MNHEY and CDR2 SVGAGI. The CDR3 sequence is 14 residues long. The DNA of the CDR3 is TGTGCCAGCAATACAGTGTTCAACGCCTACGAGCAGTACTTC. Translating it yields CASNTVFNAYEQYF.

CDR3 nucleotides: TGTGCCAGCAGCCCACAGGGGGCAGAGACTGAAGCTTTCTTT. This gives the protein CASSPQGAETEAFF. The chain carries TRBV7-3 and TRBJ1-1, with 9 bases matching TRBD1. In germline, CDR1 is SGHTA, CDR2 FQGTGA. This CDR3 spans 14 amino acids. The junction had 6 bases not matched to a gene; V was cut back by 5 bases and J by 5 bases.

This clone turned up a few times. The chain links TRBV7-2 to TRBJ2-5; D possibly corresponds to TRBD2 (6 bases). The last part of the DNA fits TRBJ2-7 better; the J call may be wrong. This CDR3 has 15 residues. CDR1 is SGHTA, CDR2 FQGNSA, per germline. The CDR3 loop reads CASSPRLGSSYEQYF. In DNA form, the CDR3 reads TGTGCCAGCAGCCCGAGACTAGGAAGCTCCTACGAGCAGTACTTC.

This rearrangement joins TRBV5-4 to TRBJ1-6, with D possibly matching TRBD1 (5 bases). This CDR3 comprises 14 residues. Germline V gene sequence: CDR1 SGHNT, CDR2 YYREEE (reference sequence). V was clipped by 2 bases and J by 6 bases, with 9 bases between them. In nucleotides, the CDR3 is TGTGCCAGCAGCTTACGCGACAGTAATTCACCCCTCCACTTT. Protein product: CASSLRDSNSPLHF.

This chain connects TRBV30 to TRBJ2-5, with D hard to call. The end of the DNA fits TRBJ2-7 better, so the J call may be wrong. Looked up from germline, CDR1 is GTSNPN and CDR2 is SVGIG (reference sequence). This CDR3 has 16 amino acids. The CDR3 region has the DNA TGTGCCTGGAGTGTCCGGCTTGGCAGGTCTTCTGCCGAGCAGTACTTC. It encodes CAWSVRLGRSSAEQYF.

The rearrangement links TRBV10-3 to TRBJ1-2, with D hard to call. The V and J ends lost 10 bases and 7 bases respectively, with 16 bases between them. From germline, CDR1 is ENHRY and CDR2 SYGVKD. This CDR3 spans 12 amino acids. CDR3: CASTTRGSGYTF. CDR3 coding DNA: TGTGCCAGCACAACAAGAGGGAGTGGCTACACCTTC.

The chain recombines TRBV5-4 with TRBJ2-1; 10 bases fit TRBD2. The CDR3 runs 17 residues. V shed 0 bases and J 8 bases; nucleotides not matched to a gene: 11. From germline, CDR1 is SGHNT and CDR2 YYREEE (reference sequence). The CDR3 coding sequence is TGTGCCAGCAGCTTGGCCCTAGCGGGGGAGCTTGTTGATGAGCAGTTCTTC. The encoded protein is CASSLALAGELVDEQFF.

The CDR3 loop reads CASSQGSGVLQETQYF. DNA of the CDR3: TGCGCCAGCAGCCAAGGGAGCGGGGTATTACAAGAGACCCAGTACTTC. The genes are TRBV4-1 and TRBJ2-5; 7 bases align to TRBD2. The CDR3 has 16 amino acids. The ends lost 1 base at V and 2 bases at J; junction bases unmatched: 7. Germline CDR1 reads MGHRA; CDR2 reads YSYEKL.

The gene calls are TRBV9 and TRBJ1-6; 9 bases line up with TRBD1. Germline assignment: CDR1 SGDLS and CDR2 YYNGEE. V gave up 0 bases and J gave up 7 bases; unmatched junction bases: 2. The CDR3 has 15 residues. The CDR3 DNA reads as TGTGCCAGCAGCGTAGGGACAGGGGAGAATTCACCCCTCCACTTT. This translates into CASSVGTGENSPLHF. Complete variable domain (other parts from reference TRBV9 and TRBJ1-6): DSGVTQTPKHLITATGQRVTLRCSPRSGDLSVYWYQQSLDQGLQFLIQYYNGEERAKGNILERFSAQQFPDLHSELNLSSLELGDSALYFCASSVGTGENSPLHFGNGTRLTVT.

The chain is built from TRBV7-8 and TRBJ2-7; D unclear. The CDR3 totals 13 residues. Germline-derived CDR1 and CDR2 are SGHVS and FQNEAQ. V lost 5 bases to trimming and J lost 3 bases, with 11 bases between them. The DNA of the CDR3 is TGTGCCAGCAGCAGAGGCCCGCTCTACGAGCAGTACTTC. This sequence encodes CASSRGPLYEQYF.

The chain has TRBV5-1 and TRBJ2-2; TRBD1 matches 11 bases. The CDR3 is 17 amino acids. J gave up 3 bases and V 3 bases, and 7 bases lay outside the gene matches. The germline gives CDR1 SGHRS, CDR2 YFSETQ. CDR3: CASSSRTGGRDTGELFF. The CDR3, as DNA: TGCGCCAGCAGCTCTAGGACAGGGGGCAGGGACACCGGGGAGCTGTTTTTT.

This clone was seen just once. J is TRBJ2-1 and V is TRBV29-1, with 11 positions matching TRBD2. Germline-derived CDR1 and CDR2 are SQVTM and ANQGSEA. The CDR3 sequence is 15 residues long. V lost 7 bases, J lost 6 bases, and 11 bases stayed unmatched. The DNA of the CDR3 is TGCAGCGGATATCCCTTAGCGGGGGGGATCAATGAGCAGTTCTTC. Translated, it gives CSGYPLAGGINEQFF.

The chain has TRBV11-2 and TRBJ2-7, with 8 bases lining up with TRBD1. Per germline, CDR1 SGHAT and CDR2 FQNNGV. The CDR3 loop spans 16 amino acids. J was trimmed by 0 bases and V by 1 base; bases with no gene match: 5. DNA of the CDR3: TGTGCCAGCAGCTTAGGCAGGACAGGGAGCTCCTACGAGCAGTACTTC. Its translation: CASSLGRTGSSYEQYF.

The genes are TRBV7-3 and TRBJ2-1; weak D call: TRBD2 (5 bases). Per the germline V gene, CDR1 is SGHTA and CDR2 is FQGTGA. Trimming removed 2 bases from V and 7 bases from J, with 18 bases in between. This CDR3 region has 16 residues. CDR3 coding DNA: TGTGCCAGCAGCTTATCGATAGCCCCCCCGGGGAATGAGCAGTTCTTC. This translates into CASSLSIAPPGNEQFF.

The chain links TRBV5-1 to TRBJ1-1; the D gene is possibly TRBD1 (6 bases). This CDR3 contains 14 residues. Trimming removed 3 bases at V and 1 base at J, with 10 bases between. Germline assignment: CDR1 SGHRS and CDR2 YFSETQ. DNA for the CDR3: TGCGCCAGCAGCTCGACAGGTTCGAACACTGAAGCTTTCTTT. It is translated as CASSSTGSNTEAFF.

CDR3: CASSDSRQGGTGELFF. The CDR3 region has the DNA TGTGCCAGCAGCGACTCGCGACAGGGAGGCACCGGGGAGCTGTTTTTT. This chain joins TRBV9 and TRBJ2-2; TRBD1 might be the D (7 bases). Germline CDR1 reads SGDLS; CDR2 reads YYNGEE. The V end lost 3 bases, the J end lost 4 bases, and 16 bases lay between the germline ends. The CDR3 has 16 amino acids.

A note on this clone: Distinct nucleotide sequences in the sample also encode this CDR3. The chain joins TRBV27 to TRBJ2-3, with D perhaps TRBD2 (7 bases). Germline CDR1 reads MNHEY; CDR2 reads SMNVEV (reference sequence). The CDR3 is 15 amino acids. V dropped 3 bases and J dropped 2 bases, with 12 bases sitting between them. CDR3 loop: CASSFSRGATDTQYF. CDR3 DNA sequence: TGTGCCAGCAGTTTTTCCCGGGGGGCCACAGATACGCAGTATTTT.

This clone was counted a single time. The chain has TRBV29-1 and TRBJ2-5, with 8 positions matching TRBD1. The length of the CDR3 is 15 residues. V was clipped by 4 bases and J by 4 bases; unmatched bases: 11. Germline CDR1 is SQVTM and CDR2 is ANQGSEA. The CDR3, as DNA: TGCAGCGTTGGGGGAGGAGGACAGGGCTCAGAGACCCAGTACTTC. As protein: CSVGGGGQGSETQYF.

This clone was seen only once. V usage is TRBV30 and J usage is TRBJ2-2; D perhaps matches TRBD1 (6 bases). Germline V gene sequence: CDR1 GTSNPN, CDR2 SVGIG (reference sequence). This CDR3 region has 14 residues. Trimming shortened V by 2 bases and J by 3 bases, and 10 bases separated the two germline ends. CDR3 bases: TGTGCCTGGAGTCTAACAGGGTACACCGGGGAGCTGTTTTTT. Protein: CAWSLTGYTGELFF.

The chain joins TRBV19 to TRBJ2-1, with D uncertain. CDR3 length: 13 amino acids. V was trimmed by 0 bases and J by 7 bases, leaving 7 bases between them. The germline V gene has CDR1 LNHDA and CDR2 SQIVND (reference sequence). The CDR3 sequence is CASSIDLSNEQFF. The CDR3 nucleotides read TGTGCCAGTAGTATAGATCTATCAAATGAGCAGTTCTTC.